These 25 T cell receptor beta chains came from one sample sequenced in a study of OX40 agonist ivuxolimab in advanced cancers. Repertoires were generated with immunoSEQ multiplex PCR, while TCRdb's copy carries only in-frame clones and drops some. Of fewer than 40,000 clones listed, around three quarters are singletons. The sample was CD4+ or CD8+ T cells sorted from blood, taken in a trial of the OX40 agonist ivuxolimab. Source of these receptors: an adult with an advanced solid tumor such as melanoma, head and neck, liver or kidney cancer.

The chain couples TRBV19 to TRBJ1-2; a weak D match, TRBD1 (5 bases). The V gene lost 7 bases and the J gene lost 4 bases, with 13 bases spanning the gap. Germline V CDR1 and CDR2: LNHDA, SQIVND (reference sequence). The CDR3 has 13 residues. In nucleotides, the CDR3 is TGTGCCAGTAACGACAGAACCCCCTATGGCTACACCTTC. Translation: CASNDRTPYGYTF.

The gene calls are TRBV7-2 and TRBJ2-3, with TRBD1 as a possible D gene (5 bases). Trimming pared 2 bases from V and 5 bases from J, leaving 11 bases between. This CDR3 contains 14 residues. The germline gives CDR1 SGHTA, CDR2 FQGNSA. The CDR3 is CASSLQGIGDTQYF. The CDR3 DNA reads as TGTGCCAGCAGCTTACAGGGTATAGGAGATACGCAGTATTTT.

The V gene is TRBV7-9, the J gene TRBJ1-5, with unresolved D. This CDR3 has 16 amino acids. Germline V lookup: CDR1 SEHNR, CDR2 FQNEAQ (reference sequence). Deletions cut 3 bases from V and 5 bases from J, with 17 bases between. The CDR3 DNA sequence: TGTGCCAGCAGCTTCTCAGCCGGGGTTAACGATCAGCCCCAGCATTTT. As protein: CASSFSAGVNDQPQHF.

V gene TRBV7-6 combines with J gene TRBJ2-2; D unresolved. The germline V gene encodes CDR1 SGHVS and CDR2 FNYEAQ. CDR3 length: 14 residues. V was shortened by 2 bases and J by 5 bases, with 9 bases between the two germline ends. CDR3 sequence: CASSLSGPTGELFF. CDR3 DNA: TGTGCCAGCAGCTTATCAGGTCCAACCGGGGAGCTGTTTTTT.

The rearrangement joins TRBV5-1 to TRBJ2-1; TRBD2 is a possible D gene (6 bases). There are 14 residues in the CDR3. CDR1 is SGHRS and CDR2 is YFSETQ in the germline V gene. The V end was cut by 3 bases, the J end by 5 bases, with 12 bases between. CDR3: CASSYRTGDNEQFF. The DNA of the CDR3 is TGCGCCAGCAGCTACCGGACGGGAGACAATGAGCAGTTCTTC.

The chain carries TRBV18 and TRBJ1-5; D gene unclear. The length of the CDR3 is 13 residues. The V and J ends lost 3 bases and 6 bases respectively, with 9 bases between them. CDR1 is KGHSH, CDR2 LQKENI, per germline. The CDR3 DNA reads as TGTGCCAGCTCACCCGGAAACCTTCAGCCCCAGCATTTT. Translated, it gives CASSPGNLQPQHF. The variable domain in full, completed from reference TRBV18 and TRBJ1-5, reads NAGVMQNPRHLVRRRGQEARLRCSPMKGHSHVYWYRQLPEEGLKFMVYLQKENIIDESGMPKERFSAEFPKEGPSILRIQQVVRGDSAAYFCASSPGNLQPQHFGDGTRLSIL.

On this clone: A read error is possible here, since a much larger clone lies one base away. The J gene is TRBJ1-4, the V gene TRBV30; TRBD1 is a possible D gene (6 bases). CDR3 length: 14 amino acids. Germline V gene sequence: CDR1 GTSNPN, CDR2 SVGIG (reference sequence). CDR3 nucleotides: TGTGCCTGGAGTGTAAAGGACAGCCTTGAAAAACTGCTTTTT. Encoded protein: CAWSVKDSLEKLLF.

This clone was counted between two and nine times. The CDR3 loop is CASSDPRFGAFF. In DNA, the CDR3 is TGTGCCAGCAGTGATCCTCGATTTGGAGCTTTCTTT. The V call is TRBV6-4, the J call TRBJ1-1; no firm D call. V gave up 3 bases and J gave up 10 bases, with 12 bases separating them. The germline gives CDR1 MRHNA, CDR2 SNTAGT. This CDR3 contains 12 residues.

There are a few counts of this clone. For the CDR3, the DNA is TGTGCCAGCAGCTTGGCAGGGGTTGCCTACGAGCAGTACTTC. Protein product: CASSLAGVAYEQYF. The chain has TRBV5-5 and TRBJ2-7; D may be TRBD1 (6 bases). CDR1 is SGHKS, CDR2 YYEKEE, per germline (reference sequence). CDR3 size: 14 residues. The V end lost 0 bases, the J end lost 2 bases, and 9 bases lay between the germline ends.

The chain combines TRBV5-1 with TRBJ1-5; perhaps TRBD1 as D (6 bases). This CDR3 has 16 amino acids. Trimming stripped 0 bases from V and 4 bases from J, with 14 bases between. CDR1 is SGHRS and CDR2 is YFSETQ in the germline V gene. This CDR3 is CASSLDPQGTNQPQHF. The CDR3 DNA is TGCGCCAGCAGCTTGGACCCACAGGGTACGAATCAGCCCCAGCATTTT.

The rearrangement uses TRBV27 and TRBJ1-2; weak D call: TRBD1 (6 bases). This CDR3 region has 14 residues. The V end lost 6 bases, the J end lost 8 bases, and 19 bases lay between the germline ends. The germline V gene has CDR1 MNHEY and CDR2 SMNVEV (reference sequence). The CDR3 here is CASSPLQGSGGYTF. Written as DNA, the CDR3 is TGTGCCAGCAGCCCTCTCCAGGGGTCAGGCGGCTACACCTTC.

The chain uses TRBV11-2 and TRBJ2-2, with a tentative D call TRBD1 (6 bases). CDR3 size: 16 residues. The germline V and J ends were trimmed by 5 bases and 3 bases, with 16 bases remaining between them. Germline-derived CDR1 and CDR2 are SGHAT and FQNNGV. The CDR3 spells CASSPVRTAYTGELFF. The DNA for the CDR3 is TGTGCCAGCAGCCCAGTCCGGACAGCCTACACCGGGGAGCTGTTTTTT. The full variable domain, in which reference TRBV11-2 and TRBJ2-2 provide the parts outside the CDR3, is EAGVAQSPRYKIIEKRQSVAFWCNPISGHATLYWYQQILGQGPKLLIQFQNNGVVDDSQLPKDRFSAERLKGVDSTLKIQPAKLEDSAVYLCASSPVRTAYTGELFFGEGSRLTVL.

This chain links TRBV10-3 with TRBJ1-2; possible D gene TRBD1, 6 bases. In germline, CDR1 is ENHRY, CDR2 SYGVKD. The CDR3 sequence is 13 residues long. Between the trimmed V and J ends, which lost 2 bases and 4 bases, there was a span of 8 bases. The CDR3 nucleotides read TGTGCCATCAGTGAGAAAGGGGGCTATGGCTACACCTTC. It specifies CAISEKGGYGYTF.

Only a few counts were recorded for this clone. Other DNA sequences in the sample encode the same CDR3. V and J are TRBV2 and TRBJ2-7; 8 nucleotides line up with TRBD1. CDR3 length: 15 amino acids. CDR1 SNHLY and CDR2 FYNNEI come from the germline V gene. V shed 3 bases and J 3 bases; nucleotides not matched to a gene: 7. CDR3 sequence (DNA): TGTGCCAGCAGTGATGGGACAGGCAACCGCTACGAGCAGTACTTC. It translates to CASSDGTGNRYEQYF.

The V and J genes are TRBV2 and TRBJ1-5; perhaps TRBD1 as D (6 bases). CDR3 length equals 13 residues. In germline, CDR1 is SNHLY, CDR2 FYNNEI. The V end was cut by 6 bases, the J end by 7 bases, with 13 bases between. This chain's CDR3 is CASRAGERQPQHF. For the CDR3, the DNA is TGTGCCAGCAGAGCAGGGGAGAGGCAGCCCCAGCATTTT.

The chain joins TRBV4-1 to TRBJ1-2; 7 bases align to TRBD1. Germline V lookup: CDR1 MGHRA, CDR2 YSYEKL. The length of the CDR3 is 15 residues. V trimming: 5 bases; J trimming: 1 base; junction bases outside the gene matches: 7. Here the CDR3 DNA reads TGCGCCAGCAGCAGGACAGGCGGGGATAACTATGGCTACACCTTC. This encodes CASSRTGGDNYGYTF.

The J gene is TRBJ1-2, the V gene TRBV10-3; D is unclear. CDR3 size: 12 residues. V lost 3 bases to trimming and J lost 2 bases, with 4 bases between them. CDR1 is ENHRY, CDR2 SYGVKD, per germline. The CDR3 DNA sequence: TGTGCCATCAGTGACACAAACTATGGCTACACCTTC. Translated: CAISDTNYGYTF.

The chain recombines TRBV6-6 with TRBJ1-1; D uncertain. Trimming shortened V by 0 bases and J by 5 bases, and 4 bases separated the two germline ends. Germline V lookup: CDR1 MNHNY, CDR2 SVGAGI (reference sequence). The CDR3 has 12 residues. The CDR3 is CASSYSVTEAFF. The CDR3 nucleotides are TGTGCCAGCAGTTACTCTGTTACTGAAGCTTTCTTT.

The chain uses TRBV2 and TRBJ2-2; possibly TRBD1 for D (6 bases). CDR1 and CDR2 (germline): SNHLY, FYNNEI. This CDR3 comprises 15 residues. Trimming removed 6 bases at V and 2 bases at J, with 13 bases between. The CDR3 nucleotides read TGTGCCAGCAGAAGGACAGTCCTCAACACCGGGGAGCTGTTTTTT. The encoded protein is CASRRTVLNTGELFF.

The rearrangement joins TRBV7-2 to TRBJ2-7; 13 bases align to TRBD2. CDR1 SGHTA and CDR2 FQGNSA come from the germline V gene. The CDR3 extends over 15 amino acids. V dropped 5 bases and J dropped 2; count of bases not matched to a gene: 3. CDR3 bases: TGTGCCAGCAGCCGACTAGCGGGGGGTCCCTACGAGCAGTACGTC. Its protein is CASSRLAGGPYEQYV.

This chain joins TRBV6-5 and TRBJ2-5; unclear D gene. The CDR3 loop spans 15 amino acids. Germline CDR1 reads MNHEY; CDR2 reads SVGAGI. V was pared by 2 bases and J by 5 bases, with 15 bases between. CDR3 sequence (DNA): TGTGCCAGCAGTTACGATTCCCTCAATTCGGAGACCCAGTACTTC. It translates to CASSYDSLNSETQYF.

The rearrangement links TRBV5-4 to TRBJ2-4, with TRBD2 matching 9 bases. The germline V gene has CDR1 SGHNT and CDR2 YYREEE (reference sequence). The CDR3 is made up of 14 amino acids. V was pared by 3 bases and J by 4 bases, with 2 bases of the junction left unmatched. CDR3 residues: CASSWTSVKNIQYF. CDR3 DNA: TGTGCCAGCAGCTGGACTAGCGTTAAAAACATTCAGTACTTC. The entire variable domain, with the rest obtained from reference TRBV5-4 and TRBJ2-4, is as follows: ETGVTQSPTHLIKTRGQQVTLRCSSQSGHNTVSWYQQALGQGPQFIFQYYREEENGRGNFPPRFSGLQFPNYSSELNVNALELDDSALYLCASSWTSVKNIQYFGAGTRLSVL.

The chain is built from TRBV4-1 and TRBJ2-1; D gene uncertain. The germline CDR1 and CDR2 sequences are MGHRA and YSYEKL. Trimming stripped 4 bases from V and 4 bases from J, with 23 bases between. This CDR3 region has 18 residues. The CDR3 sequence: CASSPAPFKEKTYNEQFF. CDR3 sequence (DNA): TGCGCCAGCAGCCCCGCCCCATTTAAGGAAAAGACATACAATGAGCAGTTCTTC.

The chain uses TRBV19 and TRBJ2-5; 11 positions agree with TRBD1. Germline trimming cut 4 bases from V and 5 bases from J; bases unmatched to any gene: 9. CDR1 is LNHDA, CDR2 SQIVND, per germline (reference sequence). This CDR3 has 16 residues. The CDR3 sequence: CASSKPAGQGGETQYF. CDR3 nucleotides: TGTGCCAGTAGTAAACCCGCGGGACAGGGGGGTGAGACCCAGTACTTC. The variable domain in full, completed from reference TRBV19 and TRBJ2-5, reads DGGITQSPKYLFRKEGQNVTLSCEQNLNHDAMYWYRQDPGQGLRLIYYSQIVNDFQKGDIAEGYSVSREKKESFPLTVTSAQKNPTAFYLCASSKPAGQGGETQYFGPGTRLLVL.

This clone was seen more than once but under ten times. CDR3: CASSGGRTGEYGYTF. The CDR3 DNA reads TGTGCCAGCAGTGGAGGTAGGACAGGGGAGTATGGCTACACCTTC. The rearrangement uses TRBV6-1 and TRBJ1-2; TRBD1 matches 9 bases. V dropped 4 bases and J dropped 5; count of bases not matched to a gene: 8. Germline CDR1 MNHNS, CDR2 SASEGT. The CDR3 is 15 residues long.